This T cell receptor beta chain was sequenced for a study of regulatory T cells in long-lasting Graves disease. To make TCR beta libraries, researchers used iRepertoire HTBI primers and Arm-PCR of CDR3 regions. TCRdb ran MiXCR on the multiplex PCR reads and lists one entry per CDR3 protein. This sample has a few hundred thousand distinct CDR3 sequences, with 15% to 20% found just once. Time point defined: newly diagnosed GD, antithyroid drugs for less than 3 months. The TCR library used RNA extracted from PBMCs. Trimming stripped 7 bases from V and 2 bases from J, with 17 bases between. CDR1 and CDR2 from the germline V gene are MDHEN and SYDVKM. The CDR3 runs 16 residues. These data are also associated with another study on T cells in Graves' hyperthyroidism and ophthalmopathy.

This sequence was found in a woman under 30 with Graves disease. Source: peripheral blood mononuclear cells (PBMCs), taken at new diagnosis, from a patient treated with antithyroid drugs. V and J are TRBV28 and TRBJ1-4, with a possible D match to TRBD1 (5 bases). The CDR3 sequence: CASNVMGRSTNEKLFF. Here the CDR3 DNA reads TGTGCCAGCAACGTTATGGGGCGTTCTACTAATGAAAAACTGTTTTTT.